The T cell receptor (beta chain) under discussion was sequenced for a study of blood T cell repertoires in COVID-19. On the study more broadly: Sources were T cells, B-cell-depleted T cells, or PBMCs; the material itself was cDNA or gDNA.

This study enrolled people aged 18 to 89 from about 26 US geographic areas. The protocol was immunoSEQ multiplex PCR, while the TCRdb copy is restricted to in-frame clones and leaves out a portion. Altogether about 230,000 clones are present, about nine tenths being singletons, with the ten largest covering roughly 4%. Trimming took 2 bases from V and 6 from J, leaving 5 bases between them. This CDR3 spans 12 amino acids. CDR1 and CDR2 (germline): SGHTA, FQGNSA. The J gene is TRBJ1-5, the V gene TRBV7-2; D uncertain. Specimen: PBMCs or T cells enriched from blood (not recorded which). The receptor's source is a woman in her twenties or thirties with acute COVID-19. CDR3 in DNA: TGTGCCAGCAGCTTACCTAGTCAGCCCCAGCATTTT. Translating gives CASSLPSQPQHF.